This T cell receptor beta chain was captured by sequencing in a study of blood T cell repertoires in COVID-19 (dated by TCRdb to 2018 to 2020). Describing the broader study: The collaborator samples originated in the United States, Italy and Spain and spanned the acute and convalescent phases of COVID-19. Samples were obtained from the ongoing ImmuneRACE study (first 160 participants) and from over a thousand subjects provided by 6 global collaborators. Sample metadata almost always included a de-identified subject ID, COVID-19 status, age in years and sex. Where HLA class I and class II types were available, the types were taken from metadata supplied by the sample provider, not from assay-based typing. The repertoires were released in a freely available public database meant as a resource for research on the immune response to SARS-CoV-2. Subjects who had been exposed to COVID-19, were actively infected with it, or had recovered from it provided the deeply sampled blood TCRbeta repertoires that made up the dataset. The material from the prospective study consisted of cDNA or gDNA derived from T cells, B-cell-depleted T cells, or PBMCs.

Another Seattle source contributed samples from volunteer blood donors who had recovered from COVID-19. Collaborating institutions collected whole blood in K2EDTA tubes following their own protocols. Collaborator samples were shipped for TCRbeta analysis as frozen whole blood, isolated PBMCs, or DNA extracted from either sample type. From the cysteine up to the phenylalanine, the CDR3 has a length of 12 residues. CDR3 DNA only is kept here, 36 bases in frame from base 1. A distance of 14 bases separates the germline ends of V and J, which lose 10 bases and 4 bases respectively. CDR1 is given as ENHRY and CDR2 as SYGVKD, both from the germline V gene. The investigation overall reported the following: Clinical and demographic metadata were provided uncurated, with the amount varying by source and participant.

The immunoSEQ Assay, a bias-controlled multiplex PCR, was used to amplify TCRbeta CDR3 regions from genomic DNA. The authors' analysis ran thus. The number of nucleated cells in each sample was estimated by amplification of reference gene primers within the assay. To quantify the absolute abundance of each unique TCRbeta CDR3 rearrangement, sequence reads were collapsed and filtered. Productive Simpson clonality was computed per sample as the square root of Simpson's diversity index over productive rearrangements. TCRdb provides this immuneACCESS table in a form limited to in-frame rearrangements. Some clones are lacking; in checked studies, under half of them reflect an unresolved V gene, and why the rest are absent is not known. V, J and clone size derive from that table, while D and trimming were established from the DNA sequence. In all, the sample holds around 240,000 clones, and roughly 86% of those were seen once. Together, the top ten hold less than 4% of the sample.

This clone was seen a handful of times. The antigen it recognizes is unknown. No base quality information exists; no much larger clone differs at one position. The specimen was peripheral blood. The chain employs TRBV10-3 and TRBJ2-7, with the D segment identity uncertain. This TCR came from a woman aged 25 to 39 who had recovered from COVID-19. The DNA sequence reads TGTGCCAGCCACTCGTCGAAATACGAGCAGTACTTC. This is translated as CASHSSKYEQYF.